Listed here are 27 T cell receptor beta chains from one sample, sequenced in a study of blood T cells in healthy people across ages. A second about 7 to 12 cycle PCR used barcoded and J-beta primers. One entry per CDR3 protein results from TCRdb running MiXCR on the 5' RACE reads. The sample includes about 800,000 distinct CDR3 sequences, about 62% of them seen just once. The sample taken for sequencing was blood. Receptors originate from a man aged 25 to 45 in good health.

This clonotype came up a few times. The V call is TRBV6-5, the J call TRBJ2-1; 9 bases fit TRBD2. Per germline, CDR1 MNHEY and CDR2 SVGAGI. The CDR3 spans 15 residues. Trimming at V came to 2 bases and at J to 8 bases, leaving 7 bases not matched to a gene. CDR3: CASSYEVAGVHEQFF. CDR3 sequence (DNA): TGTGCCAGCAGTTACGAGGTAGCGGGGGTCCATGAGCAGTTCTTC.

The rearrangement uses TRBV10-3 and TRBJ2-3; D is possibly TRBD2 (7 bases). CDR3 length equals 13 residues. Trimming took 10 bases from V and 3 from J, leaving 14 bases between them. CDR1 is ENHRY, CDR2 SYGVKD, per germline. This CDR3 reads CATWGGRTDTQYF. CDR3 sequence (DNA): TGTGCCACCTGGGGGGGGCGTACAGATACGCAGTATTTT.

The rearrangement uses TRBV29-1 and TRBJ2-5; D not certain. V lost 6 bases and J 5 bases, leaving 10 bases between the germline ends. Germline values: CDR1 SQVTM, CDR2 ANQGSEA. This CDR3 is 11 amino acids long. The CDR3 loop is CSVLVLETQYF. The CDR3 coding sequence is TGCAGCGTCTTGGTTCTTGAGACCCAGTACTTC.

The rearrangement links TRBV5-1 to TRBJ1-2; D is unclear. CDR1 is SGHRS, CDR2 YFSETQ, per germline. The length of the CDR3 is 13 residues. V was pared by 0 bases and J by 0 bases, with 3 bases between. For the CDR3, the DNA is TGCGCCAGCAGCTTGGCCCCTAACTATGGCTACACCTTC. Its protein product is CASSLAPNYGYTF.

CDR3 residues: CASSSGGLLLNEQFF. In DNA, the CDR3 is TGTGCCAGCAGTTCTGGTGGGCTACTACTCAATGAGCAGTTCTTC. This chain joins TRBV6-1 and TRBJ2-1, with no clear D. Trimming took 5 bases from V and 6 from J, leaving 17 bases between them. The CDR3 is 15 residues long. Germline V gene sequence: CDR1 MNHNS, CDR2 SASEGT.

A remark on this clonotype: A junction end diverges from the germline sequence, so it may reflect a read error. V and J are TRBV7-9 and TRBJ2-1; D uncertain. This CDR3 is 16 amino acids long. The germline V gene encodes CDR1 SEHNR and CDR2 FQNEAQ (reference sequence). CDR3 nucleotide sequence: TGTGCCGGCAGCCCCAGAGATTCGTACTCCTACAATGAGCAGTTCTTC. It encodes CAGSPRDSYSYNEQFF.

In this sample, this clonotype turned up once. The chain recombines TRBV7-2 with TRBJ2-4; tentative D call: TRBD2 (6 bases). Germline CDR1 and CDR2: SGHTA and FQGNSA. V lost 6 bases to trimming and J lost 13 bases, with 19 bases between them. The CDR3 loop spans 13 amino acids. The CDR3 sequence: CASSDTYGREQYF. CDR3 coding DNA: TGTGCCAGCAGTGATACATACGGGAGAGAGCAGTACTTC.

The V gene is TRBV7-2, the J gene TRBJ2-1; 8 bases match TRBD2. Trimming cost V 5 bases and J 9 bases; bases outside gene matches: 9. This CDR3 is 14 amino acids long. Germline V lookup: CDR1 SGHTA, CDR2 FQGNSA. The DNA for the CDR3 is TGTGCCAGCAGCCCGTCGGGGGGGGCGGCTGAGCAGTTCTTC. Amino acids: CASSPSGGAAEQFF.

The genes are TRBV6-5 and TRBJ1-2; 7 bases agree with TRBD1. Germline CDR1 is MNHEY and CDR2 is SVGAGI. After removal of 4 bases from V and 4 bases from J, the junction contained 3 bases not matched to a gene. The CDR3 consists of 13 residues. The CDR3 DNA is TGTGCCAGCAGTTTGGACAGGACCTATGGCTACACCTTC. Translated: CASSLDRTYGYTF.

The rearrangement links TRBV28 to TRBJ2-1; perhaps TRBD2 as D (5 bases). CDR3 length: 15 amino acids. In germline, CDR1 is MDHEN, CDR2 SYDVKM. V was cut by 4 bases and J by 0 bases, with 10 bases left in between. CDR3: CASSWRLSSYNEQFF. As DNA, the CDR3 is TGTGCCAGCAGTTGGAGGTTAAGCTCCTACAATGAGCAGTTCTTC.

The chain recombines TRBV6-4 with TRBJ2-1; D ambiguous. From germline, CDR1 is MRHNA and CDR2 SNTAGT. With 4 bases removed from V and 5 bases from J, the gap between germline ends came to 9 bases. The CDR3 totals 13 residues. CDR3 in DNA: TGTGCCAGCAGTGGTGGACCCCACAATGAGCAGTTCTTC. Its protein is CASSGGPHNEQFF.

This clonotype appeared once. V usage is TRBV20-1 and J usage is TRBJ2-1; TRBD2 agrees at 9 bases. The length of the CDR3 is 15 residues. V shed 1 base and J 7 bases; nucleotides not matched to a gene: 8. Germline CDR1 reads DFQATT; CDR2 reads SNEGSKA (reference sequence). CDR3 DNA sequence: TGCAGTGCTAGAGGCTGGCGGGAGGGTATGAATGAGCAGTTCTTC. Translation gives CSARGWREGMNEQFF.

This clonotype was observed a few times. The gene calls are TRBV11-1 and TRBJ2-1, with 9 bases identical to TRBD2. V shed 3 bases, J shed 7 bases, and the junction held 10 bases outside the gene matches. The germline gives CDR1 SGHAT, CDR2 FQDESV (reference sequence). CDR3 length equals 16 residues. In DNA, the CDR3 is TGTGCCAGCAGCTTTTCGTTAGCGGGGGCTGGGAATGAGCAGTTCTTC. This codes for CASSFSLAGAGNEQFF.

The chain links TRBV6-2 or TRBV6-3 to TRBJ2-5; tentatively, D is TRBD2 (5 bases). Germline V lookup: CDR1 MNHEY, CDR2 SVGEGT. V lost 2 bases and J lost 5, with 18 bases in between. This CDR3 has 16 amino acids. CDR3 nucleotide sequence: TGTGCCAGCAGTTACAGCAAAGTAGGGAGTTTGGAGACCCAGTACTTC. This gives the protein CASSYSKVGSLETQYF.

About this clonotype: A read error may account for a junction end that differs from germline. The V gene is TRBV5-5, the J gene TRBJ1-2; 9 nucleotides align to TRBD1. CDR3 length: 14 residues. The germline V gene has CDR1 SGHKS and CDR2 YYEKEE (reference sequence). The CDR3 protein is CAGRAGPGQGFYTF. CDR3 nucleotide sequence: TGTGCCGGCAGGGCGGGGCCGGGACAGGGATTCTACACCTTC.

This chain connects TRBV6-5 to TRBJ1-2, with D perhaps matching TRBD1 (5 bases). V lost 5 bases to trimming and J lost 4 bases, with 14 bases between them. Germline CDR1 is MNHEY and CDR2 is SVGAGI. This CDR3 is built from 14 residues. CDR3 loop: CASSRDGGFYGYTF. The CDR3 DNA is TGTGCCAGCAGTAGGGACGGGGGGTTCTATGGCTACACCTTC.

This clonotype was seen just once. The rearrangement joins TRBV12-3 or TRBV12-4 to TRBJ2-4; TRBD1 might be the D (6 bases). V was shortened by 8 bases and J by 3 bases, with 14 bases between the two germline ends. CDR3 length equals 14 residues. The CDR3 DNA follows: TGTGCCAGCGGCCTACAGGGCGGCAAAAACATTCAGTACTTC. This translates into CASGLQGGKNIQYF.

The chain links TRBV27 to TRBJ2-7; D might be TRBD1 or TRBD2, each matching 5 bases. V dropped 4 bases and J dropped 0 bases, with 13 bases sitting between them. CDR1 and CDR2 from the germline V gene are MNHEY and SMNVEV (reference sequence). The CDR3 is made up of 15 amino acids. The CDR3: CASSYKGTLSYEQYF. DNA for the CDR3: TGTGCCAGCAGTTATAAGGGGACGCTCTCCTACGAGCAGTACTTC.

The chain has TRBV15 and TRBJ2-2, with 10 positions matching TRBD2. CDR1 and CDR2 from the germline V gene are LNHNV and YYDKDF (reference sequence). The CDR3 covers 18 residues. V shed 5 bases and J 0 bases; nucleotides not matched to a gene: 9. The CDR3: CATSSWGAGGTNTGELFF. CDR3 in DNA: TGTGCCACCAGCTCGTGGGGAGCGGGAGGGACGAACACCGGGGAGCTGTTTTTT. The full variable domain, rest sourced from reference TRBV15 and TRBJ2-2, is DAMVIQNPRYQVTQFGKPVTLSCSQTLNHNVMYWYQQKSSQAPKLLFHYYDKDFNNEADTPDNFQSRRPNTSFCFLDIRSPGLGDTAMYLCATSSWGAGGTNTGELFFGEGSRLTVL.

The chain employs TRBV20-1 and TRBJ1-2; D is perhaps TRBD1 (6 bases). Germline V gene sequence: CDR1 DFQATT, CDR2 SNEGSKA (reference sequence). V was shortened by 2 bases and J by 4 bases, with 23 bases between the two germline ends. This CDR3 region has 17 residues. The CDR3: CSARLGATPQGRYGYTF. DNA of the CDR3: TGCAGTGCTAGATTGGGGGCAACCCCCCAAGGCCGCTATGGCTACACCTTC.

The chain couples TRBV5-1 to TRBJ2-4; 12 bases map to TRBD1. The end of the DNA fits TRBJ2-7 better, so the J call may be wrong. This CDR3 has 24 amino acids. Germline lookup yields CDR1 SGHRS and CDR2 YFSETQ. The CDR3, as DNA: TGCGCCAGCAGCCTGTCTTCCCCCCTCGGGCCCTCTGGGACAGGGGGCCTCTGGTCCTACGAGCAGTACTTC. It yields the protein CASSLSSPLGPSGTGGLWSYEQYF.

The V and J genes are TRBV20-1 and TRBJ2-1; 10 bases match TRBD2. Trimming at V came to 6 bases and at J to 8 bases, leaving 10 bases not matched to a gene. Germline V gives CDR1 DFQATT, CDR2 SNEGSKA (reference sequence). The CDR3 runs 14 residues. CDR3 in DNA: TGCAGTGCCTTATGGACTAGCGGAGGGGATGAGCAGTTCTTC. As protein: CSALWTSGGDEQFF.

The chain carries TRBV29-1 and TRBJ2-1; a possible D gene is TRBD1 (5 bases). Deletions cut 7 bases from V and 4 bases from J, with 11 bases between. The CDR3 runs 12 residues. Germline V lookup: CDR1 SQVTM, CDR2 ANQGSEA. CDR3 sequence (DNA): TGCAGCGGACAGTTGGGTTACAATGAGCAGTTCTTC. This encodes CSGQLGYNEQFF.

The chain combines TRBV4-1 with TRBJ2-7; TRBD1 matches at 11 bases. The CDR3 runs to 16 residues. The V gene end was trimmed by 0 bases and the J gene end by 7 bases; junction bases not matched to a gene: 8. The V gene's germline CDR1 is MGHRA and CDR2 YSYEKL. The CDR3 protein is CASSQDGTGGVGEQYF. Written as DNA, the CDR3 is TGCGCCAGCAGCCAAGATGGGACAGGGGGAGTGGGGGAGCAGTACTTC.

V and J are TRBV20-1 and TRBJ2-4, with D maybe TRBD1 (5 bases). The J call is doubtful: the DNA matches TRBJ2-7 better. From germline, CDR1 is DFQATT and CDR2 SNEGSKA (reference sequence). The CDR3 has 14 amino acids. The DNA of the CDR3 is TGCAGTGCTAGAAGTTTTGGGGCCTCATACGAGCAGTACTTC. This encodes CSARSFGASYEQYF.

This clonotype was seen more than once but under ten times. This CDR3 is CASGLFPQETQYF. The CDR3 DNA sequence: TGTGCTAGTGGTTTGTTCCCCCAAGAGACCCAGTACTTC. The chain combines TRBV12-5 with TRBJ2-5; D not resolved. Trimming cost V 2 bases and J 1 base, with 5 bases left between them. The germline gives CDR1 LGHNT, CDR2 FRNRAP. This CDR3 is built from 13 residues. The full variable domain, rest sourced from reference TRBV12-5 and TRBJ2-5, is DARVTQTPRHKVTEMGQEVTMRCQPILGHNTVFWYRQTMMQGLELLAYFRNRAPLDDSGMPKDRFSAEMPDATLATLKIQPSEPRDSAVYFCASGLFPQETQYFGPGTRLLVL.

This clonotype was seen once. The chain carries TRBV19 and TRBJ1-1; 7 bases fit TRBD1. The CDR3 covers 14 residues. Germline lookup yields CDR1 LNHDA and CDR2 SQIVND (reference sequence). V trimming: 6 bases; J trimming: 1 base; junction bases outside the gene matches: 5. The DNA of the CDR3 is TGTGCCAGTAGCATACAGGGGCCGAACACTGAAGCTTTCTTT. This gives the protein CASSIQGPNTEAFF.